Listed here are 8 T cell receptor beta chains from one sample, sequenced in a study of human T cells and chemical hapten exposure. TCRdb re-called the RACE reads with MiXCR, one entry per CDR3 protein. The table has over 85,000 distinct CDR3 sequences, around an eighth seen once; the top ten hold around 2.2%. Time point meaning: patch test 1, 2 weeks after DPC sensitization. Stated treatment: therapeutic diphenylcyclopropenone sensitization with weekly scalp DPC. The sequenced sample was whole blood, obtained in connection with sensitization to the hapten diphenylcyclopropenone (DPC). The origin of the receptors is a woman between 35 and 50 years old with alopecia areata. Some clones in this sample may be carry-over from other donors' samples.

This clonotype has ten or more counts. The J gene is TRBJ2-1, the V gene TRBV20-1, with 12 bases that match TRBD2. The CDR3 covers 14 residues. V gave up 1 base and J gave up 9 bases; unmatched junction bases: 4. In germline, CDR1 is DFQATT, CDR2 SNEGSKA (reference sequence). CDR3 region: CSARATSGRGEQFF. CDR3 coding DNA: TGCAGTGCTAGAGCGACTAGCGGGAGAGGTGAGCAGTTCTTC.

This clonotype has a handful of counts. This chain's CDR3 is CASNRGDYEQYF. CDR3 sequence (DNA): TGCGCCAGCAACAGGGGAGACTACGAGCAGTACTTC. The chain employs TRBV5-1 and TRBJ2-7; 7 bases match TRBD1. CDR1 and CDR2 from the germline V gene are SGHRS and YFSETQ. Trimming took 6 bases from V and 3 from J; bases not matched to a gene: 3. The CDR3 contains 12 residues.

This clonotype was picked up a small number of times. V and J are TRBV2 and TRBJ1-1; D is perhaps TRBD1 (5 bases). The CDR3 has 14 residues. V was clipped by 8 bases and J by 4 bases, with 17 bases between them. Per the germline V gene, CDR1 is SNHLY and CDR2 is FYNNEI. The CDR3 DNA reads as TGTGCCAGCGACATTTACTCCGGGGGCACTGAAGCTTTCTTT. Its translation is CASDIYSGGTEAFF.

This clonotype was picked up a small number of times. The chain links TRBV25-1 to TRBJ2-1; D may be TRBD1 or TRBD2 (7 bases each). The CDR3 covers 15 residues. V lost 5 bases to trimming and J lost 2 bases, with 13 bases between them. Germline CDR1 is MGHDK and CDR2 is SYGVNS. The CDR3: CASSRSGTAYNEQFF. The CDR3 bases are TGTGCCAGCAGTCGGAGCGGGACAGCCTACAATGAGCAGTTCTTC.

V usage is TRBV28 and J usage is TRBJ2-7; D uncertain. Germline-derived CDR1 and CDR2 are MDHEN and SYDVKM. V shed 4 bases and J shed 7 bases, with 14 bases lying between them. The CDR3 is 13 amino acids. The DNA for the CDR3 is TGTGCCAGCAGTTCAAGCCCCCCCTGGGAGCAGTACTTC. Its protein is CASSSSPPWEQYF.

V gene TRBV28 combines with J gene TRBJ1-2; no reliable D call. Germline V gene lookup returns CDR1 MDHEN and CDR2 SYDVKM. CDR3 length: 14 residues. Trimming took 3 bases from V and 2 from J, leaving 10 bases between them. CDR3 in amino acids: CASSFATGNYGYTF. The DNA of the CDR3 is TGTGCCAGCAGTTTCGCGACGGGAAACTATGGCTACACCTTC.

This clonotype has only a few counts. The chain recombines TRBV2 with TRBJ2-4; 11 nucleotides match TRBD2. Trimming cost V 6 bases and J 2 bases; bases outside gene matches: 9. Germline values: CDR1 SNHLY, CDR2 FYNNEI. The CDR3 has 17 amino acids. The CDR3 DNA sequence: TGTGCCAGCAGCGCTACTAGCGGGAGACTAACCAAAAACATTCAGTACTTC. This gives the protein CASSATSGRLTKNIQYF. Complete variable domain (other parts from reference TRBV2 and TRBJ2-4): EPEVTQTPSHQVTQMGQEVILRCVPISNHLYFYWYRQILGQKVEFLVSFYNNEISEKSEIFDDQFSVERPDGSNFTLKIRSTKLEDSAMYFCASSATSGRLTKNIQYFGAGTRLSVL.

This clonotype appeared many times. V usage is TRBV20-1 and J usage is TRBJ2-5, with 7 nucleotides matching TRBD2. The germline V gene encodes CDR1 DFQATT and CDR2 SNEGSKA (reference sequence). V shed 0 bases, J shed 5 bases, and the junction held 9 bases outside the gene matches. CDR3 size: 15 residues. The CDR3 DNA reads TGCAGTGCTAGAGATCCCCGGGGGGTAGGGGAGACCCAGTACTTC. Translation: CSARDPRGVGETQYF.